The source of this TCR beta chain is a study of early T cells in non-severe SARS-CoV-2 infection. Trimming left V 4 bases short and J 7 bases short, with 10 bases between. CDR3 length equals 12 residues. Germline-derived CDR1 and CDR2 are DFQATT and SNEGSKA (reference sequence). MiXCR was run by TCRdb on the 5' RACE reads, yielding one entry per CDR3 protein. Found here are 45,000 to 50,000 distinct CDR3 sequences, more than 5.5% of them singletons; the top ten hold 2.8%. This clonotype came up many times. The chain uses TRBV20-1 and TRBJ1-4, with TRBD1 as a possible D gene (6 bases). Source: whole blood, taken at baseline. This clonotype was sampled from an adult who was a healthcare worker with PCR-confirmed SARS-CoV-2 infection or an uninfected control (not recorded which). Here the CDR3 DNA reads TGCAGTGCTAAGGACAGTCTTGAAAAACTGTTTTTT. Its protein is CSAKDSLEKLFF.